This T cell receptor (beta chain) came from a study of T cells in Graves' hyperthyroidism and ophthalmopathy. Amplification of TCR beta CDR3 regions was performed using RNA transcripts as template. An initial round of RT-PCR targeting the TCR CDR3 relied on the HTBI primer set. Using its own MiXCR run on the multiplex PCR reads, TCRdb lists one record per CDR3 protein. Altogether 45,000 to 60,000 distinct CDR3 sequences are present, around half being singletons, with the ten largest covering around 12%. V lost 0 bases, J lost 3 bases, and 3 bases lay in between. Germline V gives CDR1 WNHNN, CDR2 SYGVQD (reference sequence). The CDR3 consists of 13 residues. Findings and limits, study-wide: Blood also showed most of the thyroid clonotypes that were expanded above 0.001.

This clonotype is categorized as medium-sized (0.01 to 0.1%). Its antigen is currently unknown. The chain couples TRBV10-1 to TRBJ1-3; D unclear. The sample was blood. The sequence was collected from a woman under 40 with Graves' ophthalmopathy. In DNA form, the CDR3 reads TGCGCCAGCAGTGAGTCTCTTGGAAACACCATATATTTT. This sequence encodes CASSESLGNTIYF.